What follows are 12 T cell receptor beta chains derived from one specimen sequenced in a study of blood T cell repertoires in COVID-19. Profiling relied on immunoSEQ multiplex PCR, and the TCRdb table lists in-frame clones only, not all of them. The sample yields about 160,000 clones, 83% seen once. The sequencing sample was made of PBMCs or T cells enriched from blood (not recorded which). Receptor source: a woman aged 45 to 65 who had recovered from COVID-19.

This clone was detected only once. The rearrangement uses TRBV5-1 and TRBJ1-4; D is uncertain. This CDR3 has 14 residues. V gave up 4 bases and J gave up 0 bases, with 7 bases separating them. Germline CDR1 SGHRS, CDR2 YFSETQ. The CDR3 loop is CASSLGTTNEKLFF. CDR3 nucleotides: TGCGCCAGCAGCCTAGGAACAACTAATGAAAAACTGTTTTTT. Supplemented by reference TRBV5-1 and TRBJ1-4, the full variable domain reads KAGVTQTPRYLIKTRGQQVTLSCSPISGHRSVSWYQQTPGQGLQFLFEYFSETQRNKGNFPGRFSGRQFSNSRSEMNVSTLELGDSALYLCASSLGTTNEKLFFGSGTQLSVL.

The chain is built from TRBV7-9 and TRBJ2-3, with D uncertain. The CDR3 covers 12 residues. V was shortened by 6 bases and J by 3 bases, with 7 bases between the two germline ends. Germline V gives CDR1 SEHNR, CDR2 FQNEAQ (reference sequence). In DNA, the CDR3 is TGTGCCAGCAGTCAGGCGACAGATACGCAGTATTTT. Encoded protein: CASSQATDTQYF.

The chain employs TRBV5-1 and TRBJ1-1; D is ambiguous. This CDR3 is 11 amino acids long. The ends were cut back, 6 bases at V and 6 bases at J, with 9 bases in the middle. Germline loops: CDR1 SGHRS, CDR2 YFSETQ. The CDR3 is CASTEQAEAFF. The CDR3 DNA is TGCGCCAGCACCGAGCAGGCTGAAGCTTTCTTT.

CDR3 sequence: CASRDDRVYGYTF. The CDR3 nucleotides read TGTGCCAGCAGGGATGACAGGGTCTATGGCTACACCTTC. The J gene is TRBJ1-2, the V gene TRBV2, with 7 nucleotides matching TRBD1. The CDR3 runs to 13 residues. Germline V gene data show CDR1 as SNHLY and CDR2 as FYNNEI. Trimming removed 6 bases from V and 4 bases from J; junction bases left unmatched: 5.

The DNA of the CDR3 is TGTGCCAGCAGCGTTTCAGTGCACACTGAAGCTTTCTTT. This gives the protein CASSVSVHTEAFF. V usage is TRBV9 and J usage is TRBJ1-1, with D unresolved. The CDR3 has 13 residues. V shed 2 bases and J shed 3 bases, with 8 bases lying between them. Germline V CDR1 and CDR2: SGDLS, YYNGEE.

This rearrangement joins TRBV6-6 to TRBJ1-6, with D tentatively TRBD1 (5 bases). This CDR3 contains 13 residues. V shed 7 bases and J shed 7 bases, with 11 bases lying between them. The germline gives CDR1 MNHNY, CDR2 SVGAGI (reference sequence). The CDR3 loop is CASNMGLNSPLHF. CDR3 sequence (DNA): TGTGCCAGCAACATGGGACTAAATTCACCCCTCCACTTT.

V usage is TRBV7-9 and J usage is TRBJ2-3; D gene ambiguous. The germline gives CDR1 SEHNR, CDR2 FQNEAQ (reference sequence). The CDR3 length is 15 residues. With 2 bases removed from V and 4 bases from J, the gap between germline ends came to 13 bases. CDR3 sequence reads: CASSLLEGGSDTQYF. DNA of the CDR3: TGTGCCAGCAGCTTACTTGAAGGCGGCTCAGATACGCAGTATTTT.

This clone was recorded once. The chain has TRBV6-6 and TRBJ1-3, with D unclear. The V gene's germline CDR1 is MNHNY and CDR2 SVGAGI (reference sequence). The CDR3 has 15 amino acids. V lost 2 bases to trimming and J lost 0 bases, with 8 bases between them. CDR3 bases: TGTGCCAGCAGTTACAATCAAAACTCTGGAAACACCATATATTTT. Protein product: CASSYNQNSGNTIYF.

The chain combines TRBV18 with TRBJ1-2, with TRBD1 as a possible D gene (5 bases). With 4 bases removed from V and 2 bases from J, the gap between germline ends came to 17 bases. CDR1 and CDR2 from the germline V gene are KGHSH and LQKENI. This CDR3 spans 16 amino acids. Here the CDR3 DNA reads TGTGCCAGCTCACTCGTCAACAGGCCCCTGAACTATGGCTACACCTTC. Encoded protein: CASSLVNRPLNYGYTF.

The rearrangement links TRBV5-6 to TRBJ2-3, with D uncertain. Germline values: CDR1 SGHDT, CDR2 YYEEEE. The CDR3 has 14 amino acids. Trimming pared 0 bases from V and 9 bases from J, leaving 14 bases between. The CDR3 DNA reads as TGTGCCAGCAGCTTGGCCGCGGCTCCCGAAACGCAGTATTTT. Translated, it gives CASSLAAAPETQYF.

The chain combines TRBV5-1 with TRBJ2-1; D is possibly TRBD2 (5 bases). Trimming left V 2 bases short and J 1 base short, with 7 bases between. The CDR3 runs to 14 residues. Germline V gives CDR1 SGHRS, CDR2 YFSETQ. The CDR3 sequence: CASSFGESYNEQFF. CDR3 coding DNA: TGCGCCAGCAGCTTTGGGGAGTCCTACAATGAGCAGTTCTTC.

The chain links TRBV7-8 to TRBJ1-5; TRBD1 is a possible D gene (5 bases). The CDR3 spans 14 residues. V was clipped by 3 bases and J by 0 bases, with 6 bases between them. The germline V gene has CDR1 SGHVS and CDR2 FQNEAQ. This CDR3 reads CASSLTASNQPQHF. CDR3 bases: TGTGCCAGCAGCTTGACAGCTAGCAATCAGCCCCAGCATTTT. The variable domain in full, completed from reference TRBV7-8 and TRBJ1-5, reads GAGVSQSPRYKVAKRGQDVALRCDPISGHVSLFWYQQALGQGPEFLTYFQNEAQLDKSGLPSDRFFAERPEGSVSTLKIQRTQQEDSAVYLCASSLTASNQPQHFGDGTRLSIL.